This T cell receptor (beta chain) originates from a study of cytomegalovirus exposure and HLA in healthy donors. Across the study: The 95 to 150 validation repertoires used the same platform as the 650 to 850 first-cohort repertoires, a later analysis reported. Study findings and constraints: Cytomegalovirus-associated status was assigned to fewer than 200 TCR beta chains.

This clone was seen once. What it binds is not known. Libraries were prepared by immunoSEQ multiplex PCR; TCRdb keeps only in-frame clonotypes and omits some of them. The data contain about 240,000 clones, about 90% of them singletons. These donors were members of the roughly 130-subject validation cohort, a group separate from the approximately 670-subject first cohort. Germline V CDR1 and CDR2: SGHRS, YFSETQ. The CDR3 totals 15 residues. Trimming shortened V by 0 bases and J by 6 bases, and 12 bases separated the two germline ends. This receptor was obtained from a woman aged 30 to 39 in good health and CMV-seropositive. The sequenced material came from PBMCs. The J gene is TRBJ2-2, the V gene TRBV5-1; D may be TRBD1 (6 bases). CDR3 sequence (DNA): TGCGCCAGCAGCTTGGAACAGGGTCGCGCCGGGGAGCTGTTTTTT. Its translation is CASSLEQGRAGELFF. Together with reference TRBV5-1 and TRBJ2-2, the CDR3 gives the full variable domain: KAGVTQTPRYLIKTRGQQVTLSCSPISGHRSVSWYQQTPGQGLQFLFEYFSETQRNKGNFPGRFSGRQFSNSRSEMNVSTLELGDSALYLCASSLEQGRAGELFFGEGSRLTVL.